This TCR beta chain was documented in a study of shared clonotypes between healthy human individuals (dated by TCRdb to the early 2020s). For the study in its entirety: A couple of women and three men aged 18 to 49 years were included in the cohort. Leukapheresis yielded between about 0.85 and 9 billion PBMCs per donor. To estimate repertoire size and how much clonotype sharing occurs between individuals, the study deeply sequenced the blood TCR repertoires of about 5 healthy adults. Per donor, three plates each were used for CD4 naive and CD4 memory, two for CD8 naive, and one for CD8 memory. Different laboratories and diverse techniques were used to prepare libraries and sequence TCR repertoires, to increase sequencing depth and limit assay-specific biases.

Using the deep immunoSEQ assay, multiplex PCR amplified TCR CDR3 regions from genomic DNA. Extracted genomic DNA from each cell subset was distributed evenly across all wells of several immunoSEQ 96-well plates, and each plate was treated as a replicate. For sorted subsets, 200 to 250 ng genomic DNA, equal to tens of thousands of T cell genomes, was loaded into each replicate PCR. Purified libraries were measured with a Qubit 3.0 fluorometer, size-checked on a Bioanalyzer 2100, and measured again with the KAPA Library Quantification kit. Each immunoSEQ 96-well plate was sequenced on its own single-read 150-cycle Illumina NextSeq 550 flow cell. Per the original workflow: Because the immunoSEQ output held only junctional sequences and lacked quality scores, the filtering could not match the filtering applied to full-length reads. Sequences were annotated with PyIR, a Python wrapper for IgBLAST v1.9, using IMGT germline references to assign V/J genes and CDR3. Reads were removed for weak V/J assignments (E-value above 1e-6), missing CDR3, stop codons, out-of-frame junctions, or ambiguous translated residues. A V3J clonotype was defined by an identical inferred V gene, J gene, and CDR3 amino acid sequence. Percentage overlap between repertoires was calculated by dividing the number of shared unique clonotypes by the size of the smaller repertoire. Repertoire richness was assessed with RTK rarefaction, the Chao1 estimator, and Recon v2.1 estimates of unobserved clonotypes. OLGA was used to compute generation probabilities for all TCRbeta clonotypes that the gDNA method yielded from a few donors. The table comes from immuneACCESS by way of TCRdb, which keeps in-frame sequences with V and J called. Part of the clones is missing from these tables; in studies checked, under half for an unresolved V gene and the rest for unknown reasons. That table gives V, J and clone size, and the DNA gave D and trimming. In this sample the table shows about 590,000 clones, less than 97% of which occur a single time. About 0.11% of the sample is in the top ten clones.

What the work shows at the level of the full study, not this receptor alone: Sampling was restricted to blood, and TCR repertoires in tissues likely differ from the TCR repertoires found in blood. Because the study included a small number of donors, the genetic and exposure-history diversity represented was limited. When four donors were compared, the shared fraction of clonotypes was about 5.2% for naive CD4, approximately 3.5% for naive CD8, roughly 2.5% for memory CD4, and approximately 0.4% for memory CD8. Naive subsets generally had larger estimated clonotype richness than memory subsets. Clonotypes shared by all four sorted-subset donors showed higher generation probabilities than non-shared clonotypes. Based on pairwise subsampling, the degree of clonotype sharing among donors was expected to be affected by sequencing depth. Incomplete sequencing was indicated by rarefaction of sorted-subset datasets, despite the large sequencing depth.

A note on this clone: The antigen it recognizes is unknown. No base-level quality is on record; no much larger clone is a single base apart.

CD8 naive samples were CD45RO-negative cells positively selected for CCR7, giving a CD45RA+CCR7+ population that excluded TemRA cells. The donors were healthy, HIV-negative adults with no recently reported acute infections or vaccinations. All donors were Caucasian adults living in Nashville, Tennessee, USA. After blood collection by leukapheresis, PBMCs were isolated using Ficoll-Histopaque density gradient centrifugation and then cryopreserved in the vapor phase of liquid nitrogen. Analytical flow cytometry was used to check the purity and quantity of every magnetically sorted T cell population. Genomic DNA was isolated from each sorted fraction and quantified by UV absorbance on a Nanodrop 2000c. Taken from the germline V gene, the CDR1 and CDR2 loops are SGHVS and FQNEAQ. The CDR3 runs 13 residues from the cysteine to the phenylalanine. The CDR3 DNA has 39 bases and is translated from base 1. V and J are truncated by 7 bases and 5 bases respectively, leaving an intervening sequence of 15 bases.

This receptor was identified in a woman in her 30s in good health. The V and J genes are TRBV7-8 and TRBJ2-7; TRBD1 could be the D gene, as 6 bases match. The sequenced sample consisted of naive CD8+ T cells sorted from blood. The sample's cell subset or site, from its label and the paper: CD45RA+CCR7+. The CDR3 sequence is CASIPGASHEQYF. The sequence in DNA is TGTGCCAGCATCCCAGGGGCTAGCCACGAGCAGTACTTC.